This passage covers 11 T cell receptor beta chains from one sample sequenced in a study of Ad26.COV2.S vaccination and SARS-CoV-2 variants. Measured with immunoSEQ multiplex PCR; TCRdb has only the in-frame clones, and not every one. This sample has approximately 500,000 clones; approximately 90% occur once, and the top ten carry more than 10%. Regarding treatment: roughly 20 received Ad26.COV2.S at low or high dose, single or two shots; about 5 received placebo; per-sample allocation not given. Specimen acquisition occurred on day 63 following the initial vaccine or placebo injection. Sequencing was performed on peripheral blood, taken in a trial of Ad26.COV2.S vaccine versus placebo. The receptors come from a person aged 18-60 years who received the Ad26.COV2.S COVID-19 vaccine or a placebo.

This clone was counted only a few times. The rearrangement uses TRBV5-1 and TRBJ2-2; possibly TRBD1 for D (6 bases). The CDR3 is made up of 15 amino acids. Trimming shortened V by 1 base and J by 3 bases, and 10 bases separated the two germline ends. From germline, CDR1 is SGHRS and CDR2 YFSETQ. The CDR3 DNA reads TGCGCCAGCAGCTTGACCAGGGGTGACACCGGGGAGCTGTTTTTT. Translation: CASSLTRGDTGELFF. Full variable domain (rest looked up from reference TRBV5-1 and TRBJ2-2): KAGVTQTPRYLIKTRGQQVTLSCSPISGHRSVSWYQQTPGQGLQFLFEYFSETQRNKGNFPGRFSGRQFSNSRSEMNVSTLELGDSALYLCASSLTRGDTGELFFGEGSRLTVL.

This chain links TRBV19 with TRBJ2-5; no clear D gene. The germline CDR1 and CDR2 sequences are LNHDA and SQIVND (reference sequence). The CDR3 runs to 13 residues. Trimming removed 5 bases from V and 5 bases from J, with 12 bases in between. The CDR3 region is CASSQVVGETQYF. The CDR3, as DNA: TGTGCCAGTAGTCAAGTAGTGGGGGAGACCCAGTACTTC.

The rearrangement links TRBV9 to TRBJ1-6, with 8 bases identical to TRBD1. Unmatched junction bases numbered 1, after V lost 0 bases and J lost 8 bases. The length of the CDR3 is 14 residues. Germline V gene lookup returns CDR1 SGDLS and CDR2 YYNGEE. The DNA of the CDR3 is TGTGCCAGCAGCGTAGTGGACAGGGATTCACCCCTCCACTTT. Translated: CASSVVDRDSPLHF.

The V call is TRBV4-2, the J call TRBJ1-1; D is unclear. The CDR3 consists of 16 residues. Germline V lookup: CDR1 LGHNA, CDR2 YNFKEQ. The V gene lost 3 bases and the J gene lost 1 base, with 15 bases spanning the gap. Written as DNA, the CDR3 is TGTGCCAGCAGCCAGGAAGGTGGCAGGCCGAACACTGAAGCTTTCTTT. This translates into CASSQEGGRPNTEAFF.

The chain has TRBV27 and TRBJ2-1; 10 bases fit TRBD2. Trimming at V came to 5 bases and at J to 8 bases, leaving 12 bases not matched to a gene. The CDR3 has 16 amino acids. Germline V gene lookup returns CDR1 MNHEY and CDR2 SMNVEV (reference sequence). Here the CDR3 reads CASSPRPSGSGDEQFF. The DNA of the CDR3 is TGTGCCAGCAGTCCGCGGCCTAGCGGGAGTGGGGATGAGCAGTTCTTC.

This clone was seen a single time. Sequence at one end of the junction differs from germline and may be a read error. The CDR3 loop is CASTGLAGYNEQFF. The DNA of the CDR3 is TGTGCGAGCACTGGGCTAGCGGGCTACAATGAGCAGTTCTTC. The rearrangement links TRBV6-5 to TRBJ2-1; TRBD2 agrees at 8 bases. Germline assignment: CDR1 MNHEY and CDR2 SVGAGI. This CDR3 contains 14 residues.

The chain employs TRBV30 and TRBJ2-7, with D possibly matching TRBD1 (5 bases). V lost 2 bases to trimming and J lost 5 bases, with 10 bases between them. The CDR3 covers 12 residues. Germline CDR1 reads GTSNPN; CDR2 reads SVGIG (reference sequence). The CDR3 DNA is TGTGCCTGGAGTCCAGGGTGGGACGAGCAGTACTTC. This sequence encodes CAWSPGWDEQYF.

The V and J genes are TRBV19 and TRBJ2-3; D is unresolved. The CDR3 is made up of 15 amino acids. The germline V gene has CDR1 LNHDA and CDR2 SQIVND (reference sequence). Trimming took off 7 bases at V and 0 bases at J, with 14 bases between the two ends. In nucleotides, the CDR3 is TGTGCCAGTAAAAGTACGAGAGCTAGCACAGATACGCAGTATTTT. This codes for CASKSTRASTDTQYF.

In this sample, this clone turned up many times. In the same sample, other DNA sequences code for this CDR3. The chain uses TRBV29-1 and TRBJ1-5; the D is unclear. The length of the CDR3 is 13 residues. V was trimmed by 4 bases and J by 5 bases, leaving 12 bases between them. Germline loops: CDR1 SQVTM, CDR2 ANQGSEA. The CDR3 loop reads CSVGGSLDQPQHF. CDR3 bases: TGCAGCGTTGGCGGGAGCCTAGATCAGCCCCAGCATTTT.

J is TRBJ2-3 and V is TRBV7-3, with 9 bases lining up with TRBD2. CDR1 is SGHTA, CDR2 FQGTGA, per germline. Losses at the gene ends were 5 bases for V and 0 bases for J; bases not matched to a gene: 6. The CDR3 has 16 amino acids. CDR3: CASSPIAGESTDTQYF. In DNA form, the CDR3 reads TGTGCCAGCAGCCCCATAGCGGGAGAGAGCACAGATACGCAGTATTTT.

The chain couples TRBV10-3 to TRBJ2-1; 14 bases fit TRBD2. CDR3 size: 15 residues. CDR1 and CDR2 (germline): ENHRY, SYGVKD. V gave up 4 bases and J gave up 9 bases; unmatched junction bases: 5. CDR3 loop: CAISGLAGGEAEQFF. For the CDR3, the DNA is TGTGCCATCAGTGGACTAGCGGGAGGGGAGGCTGAGCAGTTCTTC.